Each of the 21 T cell receptor beta chains below was sequenced from the same sample in a study of regulatory T cells in long-lasting Graves disease. Relying on iRepertoire HTBI primers and Arm-PCR of CDR3 regions, the team built TCR beta libraries. TCRdb called the multiplex PCR reads again in MiXCR, with one record for every CDR3 protein. There are about 660,000 distinct CDR3 sequences in the sample; roughly 30% occur only once, and around 42% lies in the top ten. As for time point: persistent/refractory GD, antithyroid drugs over 5 years with positive TRAb. The TCR library was made from RNA extracted from PBMCs. Source: peripheral blood mononuclear cells (PBMCs), taken when the disease was refractory, from a patient treated with antithyroid drugs. These receptor sequences come from a female donor with Graves disease.

The chain is built from TRBV5-1 and TRBJ1-4; D is perhaps TRBD1 (6 bases). CDR1 and CDR2 from the germline V gene are SGHRS and YFSETQ. The CDR3 extends over 14 amino acids. The V and J ends lost 1 base and 8 bases respectively, with 12 bases between them. This CDR3 is CASSLWGREEKLFF. The DNA of the CDR3 is TGCGCCAGCAGCTTGTGGGGGCGCGAGGAAAAACTGTTTTTT. The entire variable domain, with the rest obtained from reference TRBV5-1 and TRBJ1-4, is as follows: KAGVTQTPRYLIKTRGQQVTLSCSPISGHRSVSWYQQTPGQGLQFLFEYFSETQRNKGNFPGRFSGRQFSNSRSEMNVSTLELGDSALYLCASSLWGREEKLFFGSGTQLSVL.

This clonotype was recorded only once. The chain employs TRBV7-2 and TRBJ1-5; D uncertain. This CDR3 has 15 amino acids. Germline-derived CDR1 and CDR2 are SGHTA and FQGNSA. V lost 6 bases and J lost 3, with 15 bases in between. CDR3 nucleotides: TGTGCCAGCAGTTCAGTTTCGGGGAACAATCAGCCCCAGCATTTT. Its translation: CASSSVSGNNQPQHF.

In this sample, this clonotype turned up many times. V usage is TRBV27 and J usage is TRBJ2-7; 9 bases agree with TRBD1. The germline CDR1 and CDR2 sequences are MNHEY and SMNVEV (reference sequence). V was clipped by 5 bases and J by 4 bases; unmatched bases: 3. This CDR3 has 13 amino acids. The CDR3 loop reads CASSQTGGYEQYF. For the CDR3, the DNA is TGTGCCAGCAGTCAGACAGGGGGGTACGAGCAGTACTTC.

At least ten counts were recorded for this clonotype. This rearrangement joins TRBV11-2 to TRBJ2-1, with D perhaps matching TRBD1 (5 bases). The germline V gene has CDR1 SGHAT and CDR2 FQNNGV. The V end was cut by 1 base, the J end by 0 bases, with 10 bases between. This CDR3 region has 16 residues. The CDR3 DNA is TGTGCCAGCAGCTTAGTTGGGGCCAGCTCCTACAATGAGCAGTTCTTC. Its translation is CASSLVGASSYNEQFF.

This clonotype was seen ten or more times. The V gene is TRBV6-5, the J gene TRBJ1-1; D is unresolved. The CDR3 loop spans 14 amino acids. Germline V lookup: CDR1 MNHEY, CDR2 SVGAGI. V lost 2 bases, J lost 0 bases, and 7 bases lay in between. The CDR3 here is CASSYLELNTEAFF. The DNA for the CDR3 is TGTGCCAGCAGTTACCTCGAACTGAACACTGAAGCTTTCTTT.

V is TRBV29-1 and J is TRBJ1-2, with 7 bases aligning to TRBD1. V gave up 6 bases and J gave up 8 bases; unmatched junction bases: 12. The CDR3 has 13 amino acids. Germline V gene data show CDR1 as SQVTM and CDR2 as ANQGSEA. CDR3 sequence: CSVSDRALWGYTF. Here the CDR3 DNA reads TGCAGCGTCTCAGACAGGGCCCTATGGGGCTACACCTTC.

On this clonotype: This may be a read error, as it is one base from a much larger clone. The V gene is TRBV12-3 or TRBV12-4, the J gene TRBJ2-7; 7 nucleotides agree with TRBD2. The junction had 16 bases not matched to a gene; V was cut back by 6 bases and J by 5 bases. This CDR3 spans 16 amino acids. CDR3 nucleotide sequence: TGTGCCAGCAGGTTTGCGGGCCTTGGGGGGGTCGACGAGCAGTACTTC. It specifies CASRFAGLGGVDEQYF.

The CDR3 region has the DNA TGTGCCGGTAACAGGGAGTCCTATGGCTACACCTTC. Protein sequence: CAGNRESYGYTF. The rearrangement links TRBV30 to TRBJ1-2; maybe TRBD1 (6 bases). The CDR3 sequence is 12 residues long. Germline loops: CDR1 GTSNPN, CDR2 SVGIG (reference sequence). The V end lost 8 bases, the J end lost 4 bases, and 14 bases lay between the germline ends.

This clonotype was seen repeatedly, ten times or more. The chain combines TRBV27 with TRBJ1-6; 9 bases align to TRBD1. Germline CDR1 reads MNHEY; CDR2 reads SMNVEV (reference sequence). With 7 bases clipped from V and 9 bases from J, the junction kept 4 bases outside the gene matches. The CDR3 spans 13 residues. The CDR3 bases are TGTGCCAGCACCCGGGACAGGGTTTCACCCCTCCACTTT. This translates into CASTRDRVSPLHF.

This clonotype was detected many times. This chain uses TRBV28 with TRBJ1-1; a possible D gene is TRBD1 (5 bases). V lost 5 bases, J lost 6 bases, and 19 bases lay in between. CDR1 and CDR2 (germline): MDHEN, SYDVKM. The CDR3 runs to 15 residues. The CDR3 coding sequence is TGTGCCAGCAGTCCCGCCGGGACCCTTAGCCCTGAAGCTTTCTTT. Its translation: CASSPAGTLSPEAFF.

This clonotype was detected only a few times. No conserved phenylalanine or tryptophan is present at the end of the CDR3, so a read error is the likely explanation. CDR3 residues: CASSFRVSATEAFS. In DNA form, the CDR3 reads TGTGCCAGCAGTTTTCGGGTCAGTGCCACTGAAGCTTTCTCT. This chain uses TRBV12-3 or TRBV12-4 with TRBJ1-1; D remains unclear. V was shortened by 3 bases and J by 4 bases, with 12 bases between the two germline ends. The CDR3 is made up of 14 amino acids.

The gene calls are TRBV12-3 or TRBV12-4 and TRBJ2-7; D is possibly TRBD1 (5 bases). Trimming took off 2 bases at V and 2 bases at J, with 10 bases between the two ends. The CDR3 consists of 14 residues. The chain's CDR3 is CASSLSRRAYEQYF. The CDR3 nucleotides are TGTGCCAGCAGTTTATCCCGCAGGGCCTACGAGCAGTACTTC.

This clonotype showed up many times. The chain recombines TRBV6-5 with TRBJ2-5; D call uncertain. Looked up from germline, CDR1 is MNHEY and CDR2 is SVGAGI. Trimming removed 4 bases at V and 7 bases at J, with 13 bases between. The CDR3 is made up of 13 amino acids. The CDR3: CASSSSVQRTQYF. The DNA of the CDR3 is TGTGCCAGCAGTTCTTCAGTACAACGGACCCAGTACTTC.

This clonotype was counted once. The junction departs from the called germline gene at one end, perhaps through a read error. The V gene is TRBV18, the J gene TRBJ2-7, with D perhaps being TRBD1 or TRBD2 (5 bases each). Germline V gene lookup returns CDR1 KGHSH and CDR2 LQKENI. The CDR3 covers 15 residues. The CDR3 DNA follows: TGTGCCAGCTCACCACTCCCCGTTGGGACCTACGAGCGGTACTTC. This codes for CASSPLPVGTYERYF.

This clonotype was counted only a few times. The DNA of the CDR3 is TGTGCCAGCAGTGCCACCGGGACAGGGTCCGGCTACGAGCAGTACTTC. Protein sequence: CASSATGTGSGYEQYF. The chain recombines TRBV2 with TRBJ2-7; 9 positions match TRBD1. V lost 4 bases to trimming and J lost 3 bases; unmatched junction nucleotides: 10. Looked up from germline, CDR1 is SNHLY and CDR2 is FYNNEI. The CDR3 is made up of 16 amino acids.

The chain recombines TRBV20-1 with TRBJ2-1; 7 bases line up with TRBD2. The junction had 11 bases not matched to a gene; V was cut back by 5 bases and J by 1 base. This CDR3 contains 16 residues. Germline values: CDR1 DFQATT, CDR2 SNEGSKA (reference sequence). The CDR3 coding sequence is TGCAGTGCTCAACCGACTAGCCTATTTTCCTACAATGAGCAGTTCTTC. It codes for CSAQPTSLFSYNEQFF.

In this sample, this clonotype turned up a few times. The chain joins TRBV19 to TRBJ1-1, with D possibly matching TRBD1 (5 bases). Germline V CDR1 and CDR2: LNHDA, SQIVND (reference sequence). The CDR3 totals 15 residues. The V end lost 6 bases, the J end lost 1 base, and 15 bases lay between the germline ends. The CDR3 sequence is CASSPSGGTNTEAFF. The CDR3 coding sequence is TGTGCCAGTAGCCCATCCGGGGGAACGAACACTGAAGCTTTCTTT.

This clonotype came up many times. V usage is TRBV6-1 and J usage is TRBJ2-5, with 9 positions matching TRBD1. The V and J ends lost 5 bases and 4 bases, in that order; junction bases with no gene match: 8. The CDR3 covers 15 residues. CDR1 MNHNS and CDR2 SASEGT come from the germline V gene. The CDR3 reads CASSPSGTGRETQYF. The CDR3 nucleotides read TGTGCCAGCAGTCCTTCCGGGACAGGGCGAGAGACCCAGTACTTC.

The rearrangement links TRBV7-2 to TRBJ2-5; D might be TRBD2 (6 bases). This CDR3 contains 17 residues. Germline CDR1 SGHTA, CDR2 FQGNSA. The ends were cut back, 1 base at V and 2 bases at J, with 17 bases in the middle. CDR3 sequence: CASSLGVSAGKQETQYF. Here the CDR3 DNA reads TGTGCCAGCAGCTTAGGAGTAAGCGCGGGGAAACAAGAGACCCAGTACTTC.

The chain employs TRBV11-3 and TRBJ2-5, with 11 bases lining up with TRBD2. V lost 1 base, J lost 3 bases, and 10 bases stayed unmatched. This CDR3 spans 18 amino acids. CDR1 is SGHNT and CDR2 is YENEEA in the germline V gene. This chain's CDR3 is CASSLGMGLAAAEETQYF. The CDR3 coding sequence is TGTGCCAGCAGCTTAGGGATGGGACTAGCGGCCGCAGAAGAGACCCAGTACTTC.

This chain uses TRBV19 with TRBJ1-4, with D possibly TRBD1 on 5 matching bases. V was clipped by 5 bases and J by 12 bases, with 16 bases between them. Per the germline V gene, CDR1 is LNHDA and CDR2 is SQIVND (reference sequence). The CDR3 has 13 residues. CDR3: CASSRQGSRQLFF. The CDR3 nucleotides are TGTGCCAGTAGTCGGCAGGGTAGCAGACAACTGTTTTTT.